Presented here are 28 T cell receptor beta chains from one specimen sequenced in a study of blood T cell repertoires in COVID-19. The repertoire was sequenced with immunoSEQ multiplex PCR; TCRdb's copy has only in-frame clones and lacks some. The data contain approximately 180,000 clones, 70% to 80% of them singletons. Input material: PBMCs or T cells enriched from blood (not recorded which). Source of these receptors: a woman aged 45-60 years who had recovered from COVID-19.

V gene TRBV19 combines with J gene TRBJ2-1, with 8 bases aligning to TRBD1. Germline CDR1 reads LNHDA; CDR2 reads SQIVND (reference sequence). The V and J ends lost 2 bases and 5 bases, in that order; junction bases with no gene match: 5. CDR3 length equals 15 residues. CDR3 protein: CASSIRQGKNNEQFF. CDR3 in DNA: TGTGCCAGTAGTATACGACAGGGGAAGAACAATGAGCAGTTCTTC.

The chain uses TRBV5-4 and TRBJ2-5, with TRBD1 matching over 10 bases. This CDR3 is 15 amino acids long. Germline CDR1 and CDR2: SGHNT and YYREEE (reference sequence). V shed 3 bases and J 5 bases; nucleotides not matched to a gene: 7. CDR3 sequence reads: CASSSEGQGSETQYF. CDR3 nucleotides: TGTGCCAGCAGCTCGGAGGGACAGGGGTCGGAGACCCAGTACTTC.

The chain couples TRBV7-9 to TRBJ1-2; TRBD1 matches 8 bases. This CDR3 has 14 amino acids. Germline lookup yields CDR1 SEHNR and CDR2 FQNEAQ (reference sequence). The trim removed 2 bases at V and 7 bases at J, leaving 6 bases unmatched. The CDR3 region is CASSLSQGAFGYTF. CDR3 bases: TGTGCCAGCAGCTTAAGCCAGGGGGCTTTTGGCTACACCTTC.

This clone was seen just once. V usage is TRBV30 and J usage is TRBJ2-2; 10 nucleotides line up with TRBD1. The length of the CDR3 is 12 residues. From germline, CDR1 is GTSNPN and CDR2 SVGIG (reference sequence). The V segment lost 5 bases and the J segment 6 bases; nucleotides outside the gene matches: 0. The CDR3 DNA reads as TGTGCCTGGGGGACAGGGGCCGGGGAGCTGTTTTTT. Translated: CAWGTGAGELFF. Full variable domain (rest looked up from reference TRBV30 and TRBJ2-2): SQTIHQWPATLVQPVGSPLSLECTVEGTSNPNLYWYRQAAGRGLQLLFYSVGIGQISSEVPQNLSASRPQDRQFILSSKKLLLSDSGFYLCAWGTGAGELFFGEGSRLTVL.

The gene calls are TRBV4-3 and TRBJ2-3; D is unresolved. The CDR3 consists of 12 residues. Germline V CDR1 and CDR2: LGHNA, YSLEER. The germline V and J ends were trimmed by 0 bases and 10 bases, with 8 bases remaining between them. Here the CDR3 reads CASSQEVGSQYF. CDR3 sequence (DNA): TGCGCCAGCAGCCAAGAGGTCGGGTCGCAGTATTTT.

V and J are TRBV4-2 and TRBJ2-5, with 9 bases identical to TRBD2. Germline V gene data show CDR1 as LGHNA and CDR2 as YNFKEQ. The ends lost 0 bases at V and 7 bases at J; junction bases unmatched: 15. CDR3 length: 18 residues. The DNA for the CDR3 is TGTGCCAGCAGCCAAGATTCTAGCGGGGAACCCCCAGAGGGGACCCAGTACTTC. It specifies CASSQDSSGEPPEGTQYF.

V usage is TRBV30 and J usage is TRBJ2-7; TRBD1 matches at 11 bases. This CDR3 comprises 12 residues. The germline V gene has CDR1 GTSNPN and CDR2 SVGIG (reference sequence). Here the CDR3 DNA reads TGTGCGGGGGACAGGGGGATCTACGAGCAGTACTTC. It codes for CAGDRGIYEQYF. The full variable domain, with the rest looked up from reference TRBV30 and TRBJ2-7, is SQTIHQWPATLVQPVGSPLSLECTVEGTSNPNLYWYRQAAGRGLQLLFYSVGIGQISSEVPQNLSASRPQDRQFILSSKKLLLSDSGFYLCAGDRGIYEQYFGPGTRLTVT.

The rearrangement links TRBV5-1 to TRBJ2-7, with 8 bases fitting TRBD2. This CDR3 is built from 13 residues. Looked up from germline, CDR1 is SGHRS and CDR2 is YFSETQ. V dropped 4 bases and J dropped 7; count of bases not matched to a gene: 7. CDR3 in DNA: TGCGCCAGCAGCGGGACTAGGGGTCTTGAGCAGTACTTC. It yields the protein CASSGTRGLEQYF. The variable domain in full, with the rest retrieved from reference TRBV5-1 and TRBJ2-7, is KAGVTQTPRYLIKTRGQQVTLSCSPISGHRSVSWYQQTPGQGLQFLFEYFSETQRNKGNFPGRFSGRQFSNSRSEMNVSTLELGDSALYLCASSGTRGLEQYFGPGTRLTVT.

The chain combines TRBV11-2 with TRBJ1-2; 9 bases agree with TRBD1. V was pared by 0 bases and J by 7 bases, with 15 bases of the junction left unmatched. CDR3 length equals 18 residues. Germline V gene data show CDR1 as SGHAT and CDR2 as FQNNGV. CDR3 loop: CASSLDSRGQGLTGGYTF. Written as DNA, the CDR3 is TGTGCCAGCAGCTTAGATTCCCGGGGACAGGGTTTAACTGGTGGCTACACCTTC.

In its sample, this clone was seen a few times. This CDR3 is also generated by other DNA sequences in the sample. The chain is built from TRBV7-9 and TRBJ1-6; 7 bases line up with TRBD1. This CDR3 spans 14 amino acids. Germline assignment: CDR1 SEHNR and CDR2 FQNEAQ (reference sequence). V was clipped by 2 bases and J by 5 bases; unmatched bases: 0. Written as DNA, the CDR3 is TGTGCCAGCAGCTTACAGGGGGATAATTCACCCCTCCACTTT. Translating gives CASSLQGDNSPLHF.

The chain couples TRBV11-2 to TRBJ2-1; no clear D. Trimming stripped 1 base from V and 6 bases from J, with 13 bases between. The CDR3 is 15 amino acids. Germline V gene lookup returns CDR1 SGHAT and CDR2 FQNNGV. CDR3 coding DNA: TGTGCCAGCAGCTTAGGCTCTCTGAGGTTCAATGAGCAGTTCTTC. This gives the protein CASSLGSLRFNEQFF. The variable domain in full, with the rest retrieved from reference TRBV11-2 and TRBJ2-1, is EAGVAQSPRYKIIEKRQSVAFWCNPISGHATLYWYQQILGQGPKLLIQFQNNGVVDDSQLPKDRFSAERLKGVDSTLKIQPAKLEDSAVYLCASSLGSLRFNEQFFGPGTRLTVL.

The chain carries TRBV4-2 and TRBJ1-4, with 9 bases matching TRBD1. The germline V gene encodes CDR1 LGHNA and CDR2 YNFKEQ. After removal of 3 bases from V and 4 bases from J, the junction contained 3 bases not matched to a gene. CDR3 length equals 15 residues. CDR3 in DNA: TGTGCCAGCAGCCAGGCGGACAGGGGTAATGAAAAACTGTTTTTT. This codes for CASSQADRGNEKLFF.

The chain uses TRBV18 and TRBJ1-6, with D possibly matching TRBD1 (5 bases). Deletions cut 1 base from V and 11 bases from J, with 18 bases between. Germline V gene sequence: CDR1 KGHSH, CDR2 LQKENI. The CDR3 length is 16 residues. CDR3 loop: CASSPLDLGGRAPLHF. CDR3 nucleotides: TGTGCCAGCTCACCACTCGACCTGGGGGGAAGGGCACCCCTCCACTTT.

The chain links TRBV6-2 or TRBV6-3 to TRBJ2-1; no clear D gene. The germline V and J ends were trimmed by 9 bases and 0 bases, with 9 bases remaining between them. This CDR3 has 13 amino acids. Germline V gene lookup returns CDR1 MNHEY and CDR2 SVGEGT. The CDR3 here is CASSRGSYNEQFF. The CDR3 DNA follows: TGTGCCAGTAGTCGAGGCTCCTACAATGAGCAGTTCTTC.

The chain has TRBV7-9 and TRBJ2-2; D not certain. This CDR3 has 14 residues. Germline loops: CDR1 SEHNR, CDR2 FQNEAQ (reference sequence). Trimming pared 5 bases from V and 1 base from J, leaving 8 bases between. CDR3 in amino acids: CASSPTRNTGELFF. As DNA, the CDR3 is TGTGCCAGCAGCCCCACACGGAACACCGGGGAGCTGTTTTTT.

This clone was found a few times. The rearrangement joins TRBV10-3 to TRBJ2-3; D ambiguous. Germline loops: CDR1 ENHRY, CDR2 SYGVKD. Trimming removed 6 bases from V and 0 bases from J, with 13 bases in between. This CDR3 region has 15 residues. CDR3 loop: CAISIGVLSTDTQYF. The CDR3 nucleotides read TGTGCCATCAGCATAGGAGTTCTTAGCACAGATACGCAGTATTTT.

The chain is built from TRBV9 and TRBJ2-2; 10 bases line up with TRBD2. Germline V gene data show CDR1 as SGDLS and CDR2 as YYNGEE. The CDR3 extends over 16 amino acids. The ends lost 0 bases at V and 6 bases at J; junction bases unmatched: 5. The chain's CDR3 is CASSVEGLAGAGELFF. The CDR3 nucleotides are TGTGCCAGCAGCGTAGAGGGCCTAGCGGGAGCCGGGGAGCTGTTTTTT.

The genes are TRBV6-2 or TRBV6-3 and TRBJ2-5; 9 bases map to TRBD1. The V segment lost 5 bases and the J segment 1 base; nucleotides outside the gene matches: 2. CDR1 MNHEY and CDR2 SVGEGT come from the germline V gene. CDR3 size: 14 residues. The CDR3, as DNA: TGTGCCAGCAGTGACAGGGGGGCCCAAGAGACCCAGTACTTC. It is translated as CASSDRGAQETQYF.

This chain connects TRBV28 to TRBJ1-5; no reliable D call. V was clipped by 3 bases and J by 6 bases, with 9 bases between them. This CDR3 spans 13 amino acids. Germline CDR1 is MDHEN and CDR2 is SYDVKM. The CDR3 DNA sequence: TGTGCCAGCAGTTTCCCAGGAGGTCAGCCCCAGCATTTT. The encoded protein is CASSFPGGQPQHF.

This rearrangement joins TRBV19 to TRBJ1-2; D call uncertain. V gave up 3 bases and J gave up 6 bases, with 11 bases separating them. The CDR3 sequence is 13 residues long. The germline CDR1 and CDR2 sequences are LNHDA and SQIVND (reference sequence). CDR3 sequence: CASSIRLGDGYTF. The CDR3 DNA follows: TGTGCCAGTAGTATTCGGCTCGGAGATGGCTACACCTTC. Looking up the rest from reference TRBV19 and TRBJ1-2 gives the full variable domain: DGGITQSPKYLFRKEGQNVTLSCEQNLNHDAMYWYRQDPGQGLRLIYYSQIVNDFQKGDIAEGYSVSREKKESFPLTVTSAQKNPTAFYLCASSIRLGDGYTFGSGTRLTVV.

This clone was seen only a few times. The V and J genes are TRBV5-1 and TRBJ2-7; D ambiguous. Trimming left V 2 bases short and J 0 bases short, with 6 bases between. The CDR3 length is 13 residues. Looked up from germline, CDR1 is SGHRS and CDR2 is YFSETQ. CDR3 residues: CASSFTVSYEQYF. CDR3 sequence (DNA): TGCGCCAGCAGCTTTACAGTCTCCTACGAGCAGTACTTC.

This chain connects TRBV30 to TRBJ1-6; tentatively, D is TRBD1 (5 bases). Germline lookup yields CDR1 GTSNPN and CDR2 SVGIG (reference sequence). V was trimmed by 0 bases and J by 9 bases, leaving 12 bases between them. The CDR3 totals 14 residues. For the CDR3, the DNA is TGTGCCTGGAGTGTGCAGGGAGGCCGTTCACCCCTCCACTTT. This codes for CAWSVQGGRSPLHF.

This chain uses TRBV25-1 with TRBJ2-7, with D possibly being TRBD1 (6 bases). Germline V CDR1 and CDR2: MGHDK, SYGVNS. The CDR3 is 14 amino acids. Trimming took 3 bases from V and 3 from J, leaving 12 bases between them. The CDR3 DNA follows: TGTGCCAGCAGTGACAGCGGACAGCTCTACGAGCAGTACTTC. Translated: CASSDSGQLYEQYF.

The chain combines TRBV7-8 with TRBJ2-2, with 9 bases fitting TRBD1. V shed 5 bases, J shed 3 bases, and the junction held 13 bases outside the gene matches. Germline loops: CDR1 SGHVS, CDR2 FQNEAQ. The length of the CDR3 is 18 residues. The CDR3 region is CASSVRPGQGIYTGELFF. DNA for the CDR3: TGTGCCAGCAGCGTCAGACCGGGACAGGGAATATACACCGGGGAGCTGTTTTTT.

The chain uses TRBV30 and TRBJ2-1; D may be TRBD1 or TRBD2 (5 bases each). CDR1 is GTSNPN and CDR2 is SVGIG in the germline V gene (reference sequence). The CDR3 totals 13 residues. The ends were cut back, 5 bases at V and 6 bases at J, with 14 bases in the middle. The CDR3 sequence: CAWGGVLGNEQFF. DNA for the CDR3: TGTGCCTGGGGGGGAGTCCTGGGCAATGAGCAGTTCTTC.

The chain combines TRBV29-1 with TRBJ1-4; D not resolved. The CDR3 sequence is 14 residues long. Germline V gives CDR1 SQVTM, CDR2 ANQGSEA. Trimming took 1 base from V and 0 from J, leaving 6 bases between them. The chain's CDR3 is CSVEGASTNEKLFF. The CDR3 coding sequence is TGCAGCGTTGAAGGGGCTTCAACTAATGAAAAACTGTTTTTT.

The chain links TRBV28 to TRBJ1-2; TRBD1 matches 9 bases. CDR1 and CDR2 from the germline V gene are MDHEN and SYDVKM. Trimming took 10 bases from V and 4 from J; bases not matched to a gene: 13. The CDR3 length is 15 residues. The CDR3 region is CATWSRDRVGYGYTF. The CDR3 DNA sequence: TGTGCCACTTGGTCACGGGACAGGGTTGGCTATGGCTACACCTTC.

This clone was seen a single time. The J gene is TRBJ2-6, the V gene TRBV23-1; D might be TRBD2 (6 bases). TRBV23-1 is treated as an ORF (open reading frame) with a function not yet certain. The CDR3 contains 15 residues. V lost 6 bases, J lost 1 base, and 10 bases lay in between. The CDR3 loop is CASSHGGSGANVLTF. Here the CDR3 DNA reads TGCGCCAGCAGCCACGGGGGATCTGGGGCCAACGTCCTGACTTTC.